This T cell receptor (beta chain) was captured in a study of blood T cell repertoires in COVID-19. Clones were read by immunoSEQ multiplex PCR, and TCRdb kept only the in-frame ones, dropping some. The sample has 150,000 to 200,000 clones, 80% seen once. This clone has just a few counts. CDR1 is KGHSH, CDR2 LQKENI, per germline. The CDR3 runs 18 residues. V shed 2 bases and J shed 8 bases, with 22 bases lying between them. The sequence came from a man between 60 and 75 years old with acute or convalescent COVID-19. The chain employs TRBV18 and TRBJ1-6, with a tentative D call TRBD1 (6 bases). The sample consisted of peripheral blood. This CDR3 is CASSPGQARGVADSPLHF. The CDR3, as DNA: TGTGCCAGCTCACCAGGGCAGGCCAGGGGAGTTGCAGATTCACCCCTCCACTTT.